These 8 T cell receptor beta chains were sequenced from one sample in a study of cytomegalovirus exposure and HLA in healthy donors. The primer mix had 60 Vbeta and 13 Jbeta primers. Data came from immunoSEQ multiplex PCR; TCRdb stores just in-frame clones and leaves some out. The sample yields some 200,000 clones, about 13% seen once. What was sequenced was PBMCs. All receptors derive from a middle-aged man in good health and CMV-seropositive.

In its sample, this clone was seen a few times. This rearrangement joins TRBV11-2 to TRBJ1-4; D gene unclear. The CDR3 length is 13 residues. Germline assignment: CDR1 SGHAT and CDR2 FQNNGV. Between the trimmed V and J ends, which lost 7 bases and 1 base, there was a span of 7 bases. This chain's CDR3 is CASKRGTNEKLFF. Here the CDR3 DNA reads TGTGCCAGCAAGCGGGGAACTAATGAAAAACTGTTTTTT.

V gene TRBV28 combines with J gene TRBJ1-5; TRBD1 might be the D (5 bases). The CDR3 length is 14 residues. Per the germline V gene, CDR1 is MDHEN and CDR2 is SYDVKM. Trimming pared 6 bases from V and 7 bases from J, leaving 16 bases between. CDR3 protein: CASRTGTVRQPQHF. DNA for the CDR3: TGTGCCAGCAGAACAGGAACGGTAAGGCAGCCCCAGCATTTT.

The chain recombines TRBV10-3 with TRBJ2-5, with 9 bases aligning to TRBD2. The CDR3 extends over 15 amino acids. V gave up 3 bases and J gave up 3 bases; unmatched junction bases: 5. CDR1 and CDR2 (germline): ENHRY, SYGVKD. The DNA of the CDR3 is TGTGCCATCAGTGACCCTAGCGGGATGGAAGAGACCCAGTACTTC. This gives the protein CAISDPSGMEETQYF.

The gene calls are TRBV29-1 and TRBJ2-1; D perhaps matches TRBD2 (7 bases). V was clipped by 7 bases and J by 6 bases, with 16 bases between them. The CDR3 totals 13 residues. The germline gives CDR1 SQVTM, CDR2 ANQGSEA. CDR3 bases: TGCAGCGCCCTGGGGGGGCCCTTCAATGAGCAGTTCTTC. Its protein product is CSALGGPFNEQFF.

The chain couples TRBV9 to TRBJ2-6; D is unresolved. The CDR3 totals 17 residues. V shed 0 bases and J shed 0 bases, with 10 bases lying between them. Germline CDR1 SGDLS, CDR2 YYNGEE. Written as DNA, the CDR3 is TGTGCCAGCAGCGTAGGTCCCTCAGGCTCTGGGGCCAACGTCCTGACTTTC. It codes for CASSVGPSGSGANVLTF.

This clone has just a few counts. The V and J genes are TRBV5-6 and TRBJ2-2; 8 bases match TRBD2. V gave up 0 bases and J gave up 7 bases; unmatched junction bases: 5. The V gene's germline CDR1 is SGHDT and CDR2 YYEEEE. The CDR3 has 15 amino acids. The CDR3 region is CASSLVLAEGGELFF. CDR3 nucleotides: TGTGCCAGCAGCTTGGTACTAGCGGAGGGCGGGGAGCTGTTTTTT.

The CDR3 bases are TGTGCCAGCAGCTTAGCGGGGACAGGGGCCTACGAGCAGTACGTC. Translating it yields CASSLAGTGAYEQYV. The V gene is TRBV7-2, the J gene TRBJ2-7, with 10 bases identical to TRBD1. V was clipped by 0 bases and J by 2 bases; unmatched bases: 1. This CDR3 spans 15 amino acids. Germline-derived CDR1 and CDR2 are SGHTA and FQGNSA.

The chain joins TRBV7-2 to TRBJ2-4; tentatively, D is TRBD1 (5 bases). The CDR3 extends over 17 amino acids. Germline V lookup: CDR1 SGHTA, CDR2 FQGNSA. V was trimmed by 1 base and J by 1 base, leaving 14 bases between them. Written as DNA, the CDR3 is TGTGCCAGCAGCTTAGAATCGTCAGGGTGGGCCAAAAACATTCAGTACTTC. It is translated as CASSLESSGWAKNIQYF.